This entry describes one T cell receptor beta chain. Antigen specificity is unknown. These data belong to a study of cytomegalovirus exposure and HLA in healthy donors. Study background: The 120 validation repertoires were reported in a later analysis to have been generated on the same platform as the roughly 630 first-cohort repertoires.

The validation cohort, a group of more than 95 subjects, included the donors and was separate from the roughly 670-subject first cohort. General observations from the study: Some TCR beta chains (roughly 160 of them) were listed as cytomegalovirus-associated. In vitro confirmation showed a few CMV-associated chains to be CMV antigen specific.

Germline V gene sequence: CDR1 KGHSH, CDR2 LQKENI. The CDR3 is 13 amino acids. V lost 6 bases and J 4 bases, leaving 13 bases between the germline ends. This table comes from immunoSEQ multiplex PCR, and its TCRdb copy is limited to in-frame clones, with some not included. The sample contains hundreds of thousands of clones, about 87% of which appear only once. The chain is built from TRBV18 and TRBJ2-7; possible D gene TRBD2, 5 bases. This sequence originates from a man between 18 and 29 years old in good health and CMV-seronegative. Sequencing was carried out using PBMCs. The CDR3 spells CASSEEAGYEQYF. The CDR3 nucleotides read TGTGCCAGCTCCGAGGAGGCCGGTTACGAGCAGTACTTC.